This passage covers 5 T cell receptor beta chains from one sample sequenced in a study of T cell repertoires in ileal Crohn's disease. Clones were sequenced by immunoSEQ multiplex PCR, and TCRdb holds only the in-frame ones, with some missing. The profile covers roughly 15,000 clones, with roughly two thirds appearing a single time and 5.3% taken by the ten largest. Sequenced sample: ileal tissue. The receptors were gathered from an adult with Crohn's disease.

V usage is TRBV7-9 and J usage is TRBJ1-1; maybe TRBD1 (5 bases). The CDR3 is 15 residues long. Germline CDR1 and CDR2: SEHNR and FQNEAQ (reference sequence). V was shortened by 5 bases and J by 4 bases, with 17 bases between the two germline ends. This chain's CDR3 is CASSPTLGRATEAFF. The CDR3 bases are TGTGCCAGCAGCCCTACCCTGGGCAGGGCCACTGAAGCTTTCTTT. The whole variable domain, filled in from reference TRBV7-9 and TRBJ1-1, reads DTGVSQNPRHKITKRGQNVTFRCDPISEHNRLYWYRQTLGQGPEFLTYFQNEAQLEKSRLLSDRFSAERPKGSFSTLEIQRTEQGDSAMYLCASSPTLGRATEAFFGQGTRLTVV.

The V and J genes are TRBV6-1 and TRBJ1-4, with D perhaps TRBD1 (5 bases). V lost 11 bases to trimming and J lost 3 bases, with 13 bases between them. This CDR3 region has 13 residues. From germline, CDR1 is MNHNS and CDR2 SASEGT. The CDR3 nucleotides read TGTGCCCTGCGGGACGGTCCTAATGAAAAACTGTTTTTT. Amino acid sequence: CALRDGPNEKLFF.

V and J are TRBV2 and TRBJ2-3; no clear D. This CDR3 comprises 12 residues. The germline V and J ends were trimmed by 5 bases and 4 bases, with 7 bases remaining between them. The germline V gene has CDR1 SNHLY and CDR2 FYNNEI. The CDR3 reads CASSPQADTQYF. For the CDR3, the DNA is TGTGCCAGCAGTCCTCAGGCAGATACGCAGTATTTT.

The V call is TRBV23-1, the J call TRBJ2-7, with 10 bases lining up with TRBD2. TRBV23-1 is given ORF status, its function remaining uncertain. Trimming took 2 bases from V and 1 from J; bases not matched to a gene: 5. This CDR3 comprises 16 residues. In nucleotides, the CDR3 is TGCGCCAGCAGTCAAAAAGGGACTAGCGCTTCCTACGAGCAGTACTTC. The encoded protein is CASSQKGTSASYEQYF.

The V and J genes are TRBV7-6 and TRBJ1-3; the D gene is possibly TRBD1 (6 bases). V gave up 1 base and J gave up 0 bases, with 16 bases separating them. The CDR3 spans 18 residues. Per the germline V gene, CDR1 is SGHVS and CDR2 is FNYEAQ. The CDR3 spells CASSLGPGGRRSGNTIYF. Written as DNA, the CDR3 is TGTGCCAGCAGCTTAGGGCCGGGGGGCAGACGCTCTGGAAACACCATATATTTT.